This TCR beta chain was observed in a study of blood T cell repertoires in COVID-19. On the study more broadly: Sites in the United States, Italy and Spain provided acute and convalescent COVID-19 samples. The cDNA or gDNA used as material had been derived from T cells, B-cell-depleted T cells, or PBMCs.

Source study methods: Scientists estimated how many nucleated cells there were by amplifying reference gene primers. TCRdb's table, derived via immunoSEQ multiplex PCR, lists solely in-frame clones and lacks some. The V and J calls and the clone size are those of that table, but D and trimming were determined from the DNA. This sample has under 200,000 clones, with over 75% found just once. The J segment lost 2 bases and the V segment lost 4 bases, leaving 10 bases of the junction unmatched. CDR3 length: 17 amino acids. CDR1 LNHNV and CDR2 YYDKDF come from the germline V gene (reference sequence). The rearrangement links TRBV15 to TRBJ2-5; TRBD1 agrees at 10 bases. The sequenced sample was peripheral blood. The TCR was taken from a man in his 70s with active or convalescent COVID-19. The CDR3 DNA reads TGTGCCACCAGCAATGAAAAGGGACAGGGGCAACAAGAGACCCAGTACTTC. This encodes CATSNEKGQGQQETQYF. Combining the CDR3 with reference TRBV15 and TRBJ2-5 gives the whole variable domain DAMVIQNPRYQVTQFGKPVTLSCSQTLNHNVMYWYQQKSSQAPKLLFHYYDKDFNNEADTPDNFQSRRPNTSFCFLDIRSPGLGDTAMYLCATSNEKGQGQQETQYFGPGTRLLVL.